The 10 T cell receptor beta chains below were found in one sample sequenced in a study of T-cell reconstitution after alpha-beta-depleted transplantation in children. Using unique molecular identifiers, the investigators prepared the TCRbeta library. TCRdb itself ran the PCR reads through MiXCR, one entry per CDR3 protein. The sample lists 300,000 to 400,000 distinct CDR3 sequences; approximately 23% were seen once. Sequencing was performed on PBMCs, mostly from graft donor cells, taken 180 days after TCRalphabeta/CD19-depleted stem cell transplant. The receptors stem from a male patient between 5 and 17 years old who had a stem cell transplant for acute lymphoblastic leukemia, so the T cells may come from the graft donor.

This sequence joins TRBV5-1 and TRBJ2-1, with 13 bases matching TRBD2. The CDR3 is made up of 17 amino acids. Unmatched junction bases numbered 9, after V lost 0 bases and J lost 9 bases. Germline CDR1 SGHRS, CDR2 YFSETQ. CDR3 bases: TGCGCCAGCAGCTTGGCCGGTATGGGACTAGCGGGATCTGAGCAGTTCTTC. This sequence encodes CASSLAGMGLAGSEQFF.

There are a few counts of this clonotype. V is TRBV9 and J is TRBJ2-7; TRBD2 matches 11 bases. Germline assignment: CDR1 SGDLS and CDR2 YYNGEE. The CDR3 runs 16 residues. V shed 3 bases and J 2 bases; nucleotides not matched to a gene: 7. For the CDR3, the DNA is TGTGCCAGCAGCGCGTACGGGACTAGCGGTCCCTACGAGCAGTACTTC. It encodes CASSAYGTSGPYEQYF.

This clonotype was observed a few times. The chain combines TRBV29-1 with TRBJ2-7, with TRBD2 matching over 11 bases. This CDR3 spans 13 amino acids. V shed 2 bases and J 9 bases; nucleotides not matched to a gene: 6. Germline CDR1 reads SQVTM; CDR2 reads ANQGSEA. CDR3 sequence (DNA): TGCAGCGTTGAACTAGCGGGAGGTGGTAGGCAGTACTTC. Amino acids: CSVELAGGGRQYF.

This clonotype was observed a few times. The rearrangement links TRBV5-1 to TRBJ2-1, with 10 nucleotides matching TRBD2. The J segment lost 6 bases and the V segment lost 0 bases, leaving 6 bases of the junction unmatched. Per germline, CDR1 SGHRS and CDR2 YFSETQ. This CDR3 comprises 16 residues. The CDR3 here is CASSLAPLAGANEQFF. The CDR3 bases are TGCGCCAGCAGCTTGGCCCCCCTAGCGGGGGCCAATGAGCAGTTCTTC.

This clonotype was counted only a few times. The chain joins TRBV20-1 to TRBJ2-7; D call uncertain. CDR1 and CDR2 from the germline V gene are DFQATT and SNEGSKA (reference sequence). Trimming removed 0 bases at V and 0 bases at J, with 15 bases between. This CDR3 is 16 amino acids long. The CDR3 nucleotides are TGCAGTGCTAGAGATCCCCGGATTAGGAGCTCCTACGAGCAGTACTTC. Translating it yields CSARDPRIRSSYEQYF.

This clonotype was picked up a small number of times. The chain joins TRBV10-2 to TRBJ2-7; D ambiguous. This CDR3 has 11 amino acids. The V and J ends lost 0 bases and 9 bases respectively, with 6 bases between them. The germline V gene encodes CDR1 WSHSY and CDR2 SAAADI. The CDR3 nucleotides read TGCGCCAGCAGTGAGTCAGTAGCGCAGTACTTC. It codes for CASSESVAQYF.

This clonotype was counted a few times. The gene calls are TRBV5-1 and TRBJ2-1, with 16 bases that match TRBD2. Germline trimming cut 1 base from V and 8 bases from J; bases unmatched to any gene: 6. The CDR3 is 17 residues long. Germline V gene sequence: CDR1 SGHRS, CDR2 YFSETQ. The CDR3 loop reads CASSLPGTSGRADEQFF. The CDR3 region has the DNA TGCGCCAGCAGCTTGCCCGGGACTAGCGGGAGGGCCGATGAGCAGTTCTTC.

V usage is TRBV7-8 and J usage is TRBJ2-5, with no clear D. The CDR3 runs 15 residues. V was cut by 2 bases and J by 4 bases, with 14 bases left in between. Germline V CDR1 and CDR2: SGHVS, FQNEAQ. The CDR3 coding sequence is TGTGCCAGCAGCTTATCCGTCGGCCGGAGAGAGACCCAGTACTTC. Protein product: CASSLSVGRRETQYF.

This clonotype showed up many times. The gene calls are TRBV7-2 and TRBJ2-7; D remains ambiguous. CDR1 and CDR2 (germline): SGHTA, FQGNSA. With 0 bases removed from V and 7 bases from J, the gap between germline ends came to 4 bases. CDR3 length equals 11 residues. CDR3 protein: CASSLAREQYF. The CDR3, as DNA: TGTGCCAGCAGCTTAGCGAGGGAGCAGTACTTC. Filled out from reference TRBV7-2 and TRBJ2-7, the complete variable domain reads GAGVSQSPSNKVTEKGKDVELRCDPISGHTALYWYRQSLGQGLEFLIYFQGNSAPDKSGLPSDRFSAERTGGSVSTLTIQRTQQEDSAVYLCASSLAREQYFGPGTRLTVT.

The CDR3 loop is CASSLGPETQETQYF. The CDR3 region has the DNA TGCGCCAGCAGCTTGGGGCCAGAGACTCAAGAGACCCAGTACTTC. V gene TRBV5-1 combines with J gene TRBJ2-5; D is ambiguous. Deletions cut 0 bases from V and 2 bases from J, with 11 bases between. CDR3 size: 15 residues. Germline loops: CDR1 SGHRS, CDR2 YFSETQ.